A single sample gave rise to the 22 T cell receptor beta chains below, sequenced in a study of regulatory T cells in long-lasting Graves disease. Construction of the TCR beta libraries employed iRepertoire HTBI primers in conjunction with Arm-PCR of CDR3 regions. A single record per CDR3 protein comes from TCRdb applying MiXCR to the multiplex PCR reads. The data show 450,000 or so distinct CDR3 sequences, with around 21% seen just once and 7.8% held by the top ten. The time point was: persistent/refractory GD, antithyroid drugs over 5 years with positive TRAb. Extracted PBMC RNA gave rise to the TCR library. Here the sequenced sample was peripheral blood mononuclear cells (PBMCs), taken when the disease was refractory, from a patient treated with antithyroid drugs. These receptors were taken from a female donor with Graves disease.

This clonotype was observed a few times. The chain combines TRBV6-1 with TRBJ1-3; D is undetermined. V was pared by 6 bases and J by 7 bases, with 22 bases between. This CDR3 is built from 16 residues. The germline CDR1 and CDR2 sequences are MNHNS and SASEGT. The CDR3 protein is CASRPEGRNLRNTIYF. DNA for the CDR3: TGTGCCAGCAGACCCGAAGGACGAAATTTGAGGAACACCATATATTTT.

In its sample, this clonotype was seen many times. The chain joins TRBV12-3 or TRBV12-4 to TRBJ2-7; TRBD1 agrees at 8 bases. Unmatched junction bases numbered 11, after V lost 4 bases and J lost 6 bases. The CDR3 is made up of 15 amino acids. The CDR3 spells CASSSDRVMRFEQYF. In DNA form, the CDR3 reads TGTGCCAGCAGTTCGGACAGGGTCATGAGATTCGAGCAGTACTTC.

In this sample, this clonotype turned up a few times. The chain is built from TRBV20-1 and TRBJ1-2, with 7 nucleotides matching TRBD1. Per the germline V gene, CDR1 is DFQATT and CDR2 is SNEGSKA (reference sequence). V lost 3 bases and J lost 0; bases outside the gene matches: 10. The CDR3 spans 16 residues. CDR3 in amino acids: CSASPFGTVANYGYTF. In DNA form, the CDR3 reads TGCAGTGCTAGCCCCTTCGGGACAGTAGCTAACTATGGCTACACCTTC.

This clonotype turned up a few times. The chain carries TRBV6-1 and TRBJ1-6; D is unresolved. V was trimmed by 4 bases and J by 6 bases, leaving 10 bases between them. Germline CDR1 MNHNS, CDR2 SASEGT. The CDR3 is 14 amino acids. Written as DNA, the CDR3 is TGTGCCAGCAGTGCTTTGGGATTTAATTCACCCCTCCACTTT. This translates into CASSALGFNSPLHF.

V gene TRBV6-5 combines with J gene TRBJ2-5, with D tentatively TRBD1 (5 bases). The CDR3 covers 14 residues. V shed 2 bases and J shed 7 bases, with 14 bases lying between them. Per the germline V gene, CDR1 is MNHEY and CDR2 is SVGAGI. The CDR3: CASSYLQGGGTQYF. The CDR3 coding sequence is TGTGCCAGCAGTTACCTTCAGGGTGGTGGGACCCAGTACTTC.

The chain combines TRBV12-3 or TRBV12-4 with TRBJ2-7, with D maybe TRBD2 (6 bases). Trimming removed 0 bases at V and 3 bases at J, with 18 bases between. The CDR3 contains 17 residues. The CDR3 spells CASSLAGSGRYFYEQYF. CDR3 nucleotide sequence: TGTGCCAGCAGTTTAGCGGGTTCGGGGAGGTATTTCTACGAGCAGTACTTC.

V is TRBV11-2 and J is TRBJ2-7; no firm D call. Germline lookup yields CDR1 SGHAT and CDR2 FQNNGV. The CDR3 is made up of 12 amino acids. The germline V and J ends were trimmed by 1 base and 7 bases, with 8 bases remaining between them. The CDR3 DNA follows: TGTGCCAGCAGCTTAGGGTCGATAGAGCAGTACTTC. Amino acid sequence: CASSLGSIEQYF.

V usage is TRBV19 and J usage is TRBJ2-7; 9 nucleotides line up with TRBD1. The J segment lost 3 bases and the V segment lost 3 bases, leaving 6 bases of the junction unmatched. The CDR3 runs to 15 residues. CDR1 and CDR2 (germline): LNHDA, SQIVND (reference sequence). CDR3 sequence reads: CASSIGTGLHYEQYF. CDR3 in DNA: TGTGCCAGTAGTATCGGGACAGGGCTCCACTACGAGCAGTACTTC.

This clonotype was observed a handful of times. The chain employs TRBV19 and TRBJ2-2, with D perhaps matching TRBD1 (5 bases). The CDR3 loop spans 15 amino acids. The germline V and J ends were trimmed by 6 bases and 5 bases, with 16 bases remaining between them. Per germline, CDR1 LNHDA and CDR2 SQIVND (reference sequence). CDR3 residues: CASSQGAMGTGELFF. The CDR3 DNA follows: TGTGCCAGTAGCCAAGGGGCCATGGGGACCGGGGAGCTGTTTTTT. Variable domain in full (rest from reference TRBV19 and TRBJ2-2): DGGITQSPKYLFRKEGQNVTLSCEQNLNHDAMYWYRQDPGQGLRLIYYSQIVNDFQKGDIAEGYSVSREKKESFPLTVTSAQKNPTAFYLCASSQGAMGTGELFFGEGSRLTVL.

This clonotype has only one observation. The chain has TRBV19 and TRBJ1-5; 8 nucleotides align to TRBD1. Germline CDR1 reads LNHDA; CDR2 reads SQIVND (reference sequence). V dropped 7 bases and J dropped 2; count of bases not matched to a gene: 10. The CDR3 runs 16 residues. This CDR3 is CASTPGDRRGNQPQHF. The DNA for the CDR3 is TGTGCCAGTACCCCAGGGGACAGGAGAGGCAATCAGCCCCAGCATTTT.

This clonotype appeared once. Since a much larger clone is just one base distant, this may be a read error. This chain uses TRBV30 with TRBJ1-2; unclear D gene. Germline loops: CDR1 GTSNPN, CDR2 SVGIG (reference sequence). This CDR3 is 14 amino acids long. Trimming cost V 4 bases and J 5 bases, with 17 bases left between them. The CDR3: CAWTIAGFGYGYTF. In nucleotides, the CDR3 is TGTGCCTGGACAATAGCCGGCTTTGGGTATGGCTACACCTTC.

As to this clonotype: Relative to the germline gene, one junction end is altered; a read error may explain this. The CDR3 DNA follows: TGTGTCAGCAGGACAGGGGGCGGGAGCGGGGAGCTGTTTTTT. Translated, it gives CVSRTGGGSGELFF. This chain connects TRBV11-2 to TRBJ2-2; 11 nucleotides match TRBD1. Germline V lookup: CDR1 SGHAT, CDR2 FQNNGV. The CDR3 runs 14 residues.

Points on this clonotype: Compared with germline, one end of the junction differs, possibly owing to a read error. The gene calls are TRBV7-2 and TRBJ1-2; no clear D gene. Germline V gene sequence: CDR1 SGHTA, CDR2 FQGNSA. The CDR3 length is 12 residues. As DNA, the CDR3 is TGCGCCAGCAGCCAAGATGCGGTAATACACACCTTC. Translated, it gives CASSQDAVIHTF.

The chain couples TRBV18 to TRBJ1-3; no clear D. The CDR3 covers 17 residues. Looked up from germline, CDR1 is KGHSH and CDR2 is LQKENI. The V gene lost 6 bases and the J gene lost 1 base, with 19 bases spanning the gap. CDR3 in amino acids: CASSPAVARGSGNTIYF. The CDR3 coding sequence is TGTGCCAGCTCCCCGGCCGTGGCCCGAGGATCTGGAAACACCATATATTTT.

The table lists this clonotype with many counts. This chain connects TRBV28 to TRBJ1-1; D uncertain. This CDR3 comprises 14 residues. V lost 7 bases and J lost 3, with 15 bases in between. Germline values: CDR1 MDHEN, CDR2 SYDVKM. The CDR3 coding sequence is TGTGCCAGCAACCGGGTTAGTTCGTACACTGAAGCTTTCTTT. Amino acids: CASNRVSSYTEAFF.

The gene calls are TRBV28 and TRBJ2-1, with 7 bases identical to TRBD2. With V trimmed by 3 bases and J by 9 bases, 5 bases remained unmatched. Germline CDR1 reads MDHEN; CDR2 reads SYDVKM. CDR3 size: 13 residues. As DNA, the CDR3 is TGTGCCAGCAGTTTCGGGGGGAGGCGTGAGCAGTTCTTC. Protein: CASSFGGRREQFF.

This clonotype appeared a few times. The chain has TRBV4-2 and TRBJ1-2; D ambiguous. The CDR3 extends over 16 amino acids. Trimming took off 3 bases at V and 3 bases at J, with 17 bases between the two ends. Germline V gives CDR1 LGHNA, CDR2 YNFKEQ. The CDR3 sequence is CASSQQSRRADYGYTF. CDR3 bases: TGTGCCAGCAGCCAGCAGAGCCGCCGGGCGGACTATGGCTACACCTTC.

This clonotype was counted only a few times. The V call is TRBV16, the J call TRBJ1-1, with a possible D match to TRBD1 (5 bases). V gave up 3 bases and J gave up 3 bases, with 11 bases separating them. The CDR3 length is 14 residues. Germline CDR1 is KGHSY and CDR2 is FQNENV. The CDR3 DNA is TGTGCCAGCAGCCAGGAGGGAGGGGACACTGAAGCTTTCTTT. Its translation is CASSQEGGDTEAFF.

The rearrangement joins TRBV6-2 or TRBV6-3 to TRBJ2-7, with TRBD1 as a possible D gene (6 bases). V lost 4 bases and J lost 5, with 9 bases in between. Germline-derived CDR1 and CDR2 are MNHEY and SVGEGT. The CDR3 is 12 amino acids. The CDR3 protein is CASSSRGNEQYF. The CDR3 DNA reads TGTGCCAGCAGTTCCAGGGGAAACGAGCAGTACTTC.

A few counts support this clonotype. The V and J genes are TRBV6-1 and TRBJ2-7; TRBD1 agrees at 7 bases. This CDR3 region has 15 residues. Per germline, CDR1 MNHNS and CDR2 SASEGT. Trimming cost V 5 bases and J 3 bases; bases outside gene matches: 10. CDR3 DNA sequence: TGTGCCAGCAGTCACGGCGTACAGGGGATCTACGAGCAGTACTTC. Amino acid sequence: CASSHGVQGIYEQYF.

In this sample, this clonotype turned up a few times. The chain couples TRBV4-2 to TRBJ1-1; D remains ambiguous. V was clipped by 0 bases and J by 5 bases, with 7 bases between them. The CDR3 spans 13 residues. Germline lookup yields CDR1 LGHNA and CDR2 YNFKEQ. This CDR3 is CASSQDGWTEAFF. In DNA, the CDR3 is TGTGCCAGCAGCCAAGACGGTTGGACTGAAGCTTTCTTT.

Many counts were recorded for this clonotype. The chain recombines TRBV6-2 or TRBV6-3 with TRBJ2-7; D uncertain. Trimming removed 7 bases at V and 1 base at J, with 20 bases between. Germline V gives CDR1 MNHEY, CDR2 SVGEGT. The CDR3 spans 16 residues. CDR3 in amino acids: CASNNLPRTASYEQYF. CDR3 DNA: TGTGCCAGCAACAACCTCCCCAGGACGGCGTCCTACGAGCAGTACTTC.